This T cell receptor beta chain was observed in a study of identical twins. TCRdb fed the 5' RACE reads into MiXCR, producing one record per CDR3 protein. Of 600,000 to 700,000 distinct CDR3 sequences in the sample, around 21% were seen once. Worth noting for this clonotype: Its antigen is still unknown.

Study-level points and caveats: Twins showed weaker excess sharing in their beta out-of-frame sequences.

V was clipped by 4 bases and J by 5 bases; unmatched bases: 9. Germline values: CDR1 SGHRS, CDR2 YFSETQ. The CDR3 sequence is 15 residues long. These data are also associated with another study on T cells expressing NK-cell markers. Per that study: Researchers got TCR beta repertoires out of sorted CD3+CD56+NKG2C+, CD3+CD56+NKG2C- and CD3+CD56-NKG2C+ T cells. For five or six donors, the dominant NKG2C+ clonotypes made up roughly 1.0-7.0% of their CD8+ T cells. The study found these clonotypes also leading the CD3+CD56-NKG2C+ fraction in a few donors.

The chain joins TRBV5-1 to TRBJ1-2, with 9 nucleotides matching TRBD1. Sequenced input: PBMCs. The TCR comes from a woman aged 18-29 years in good health. The chain's CDR3 is CASSPDRQGGYGYTF. The CDR3 DNA reads TGCGCCAGCAGCCCGGACCGACAGGGGGGGTATGGCTACACCTTC.